The subject of this entry is one T cell receptor beta chain. Its target antigen remains unknown. No qualities accompany the bases; no much larger clone lies one base away. The data stem from a study of blood T cell repertoires in COVID-19 (dated by TCRdb to about 2020). In the study overall: Collaborator samples came from the United States, Italy and Spain and covered acute and convalescent phases of COVID-19. The prospective study material was composed of cDNA or gDNA derived from T cells, B-cell-depleted T cells, or PBMCs. Subjects who had been exposed to COVID-19, were actively infected with it, or had recovered from it provided the deeply sampled blood TCRbeta repertoires that made up the dataset. The repertoires were released in a freely available public database meant as a resource for research on the immune response to SARS-CoV-2. Samples were obtained from the ongoing ImmuneRACE study (first 160 participants) and from some 1,200 subjects provided by 6 global collaborators. The sample metadata nearly always contained a de-identified subject ID, COVID-19 status, age in years and sex. Where HLA class I and class II types were available, the types were taken from metadata supplied by the sample provider, not from assay-based typing.

The immunoSEQ Assay, a bias-controlled multiplex PCR, was used to amplify TCRbeta CDR3 regions from genomic DNA. The authors' pipeline ran thus. Nucleated cell counts per sample were estimated from amplification of reference gene primers within the assay. Sequence reads were collapsed and filtered to measure the absolute abundance of every unique TCRbeta CDR3 rearrangement. For each sample, productive Simpson clonality was calculated by taking the square root of Simpson's diversity index across productive rearrangements. TCRdb took over this immuneACCESS table, retaining in-frame rearrangements with V and J assigned. Such tables are incomplete; in checked studies, under half of the missing clones stem from an unresolved V gene, and the remainder is unexplained. Clone size and the V and J calls come from that table; the DNA yielded D and trimming. In this sample the table shows approximately 160,000 clones, roughly 90% of which occur a single time. The leading ten clones occupy around 4% of the sample.

Results and caveats for the whole study, not just this receptor: How much clinical and demographic metadata was included differed by source and by participant, and the metadata was provided uncurated.

Based on the germline V gene, the CDR1 and CDR2 sequences are SGHTS and YDEGEE. There are 18 amino acids in the CDR3, from cysteine to phenylalanine inclusive. The retained sequence is limited to the CDR3, 54 bases, with the frame set at the first base. The junction shows trimming of 0 bases on V and 4 bases on J, plus 21 bases between the germline ends. Collaborating institutions collected whole blood in K2EDTA tubes following their own protocols. For TCRbeta analysis, collaborators shipped samples as frozen whole blood, isolated PBMCs, or DNA extracted from either of those sample types. The sample was peripheral blood. This receptor chain uses TRBV5-8 and TRBJ2-3; the D gene is possibly TRBD2, with 5 bases matching. This receptor was identified in a woman in her 70s with acute or convalescent COVID-19. The CDR3 protein sequence reads: CASSLGPGGEGGADTQYF. The DNA sequence is TGTGCCAGCAGCTTGGGACCCGGTGGGGAAGGAGGCGCAGATACGCAGTATTTT.